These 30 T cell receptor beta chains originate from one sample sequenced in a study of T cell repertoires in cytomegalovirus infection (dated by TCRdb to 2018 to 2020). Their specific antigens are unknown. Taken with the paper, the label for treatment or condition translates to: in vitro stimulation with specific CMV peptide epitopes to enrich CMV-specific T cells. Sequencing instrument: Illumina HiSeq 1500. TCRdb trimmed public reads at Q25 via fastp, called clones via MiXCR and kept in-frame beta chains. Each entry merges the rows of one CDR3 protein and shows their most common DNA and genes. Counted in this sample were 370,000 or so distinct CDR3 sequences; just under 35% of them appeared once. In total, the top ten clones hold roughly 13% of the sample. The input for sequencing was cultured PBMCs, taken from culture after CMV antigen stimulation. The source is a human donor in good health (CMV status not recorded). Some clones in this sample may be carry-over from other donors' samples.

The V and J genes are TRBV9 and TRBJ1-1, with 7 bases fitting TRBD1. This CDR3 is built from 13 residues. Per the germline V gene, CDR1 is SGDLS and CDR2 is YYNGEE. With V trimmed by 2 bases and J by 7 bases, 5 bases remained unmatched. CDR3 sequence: CASSVIGGGEAFF. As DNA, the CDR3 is TGTGCCAGCAGCGTCATAGGGGGCGGTGAAGCTTTCTTT.

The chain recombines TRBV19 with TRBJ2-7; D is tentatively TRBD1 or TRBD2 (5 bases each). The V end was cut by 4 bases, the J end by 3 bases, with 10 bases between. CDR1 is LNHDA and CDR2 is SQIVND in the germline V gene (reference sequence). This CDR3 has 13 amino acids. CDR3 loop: CASSTPGSYEQYF. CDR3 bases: TGTGCCAGTAGTACCCCAGGGAGCTACGAGCAGTACTTC. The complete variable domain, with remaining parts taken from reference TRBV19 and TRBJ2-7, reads DGGITQSPKYLFRKEGQNVTLSCEQNLNHDAMYWYRQDPGQGLRLIYYSQIVNDFQKGDIAEGYSVSREKKESFPLTVTSAQKNPTAFYLCASSTPGSYEQYFGPGTRLTVT.

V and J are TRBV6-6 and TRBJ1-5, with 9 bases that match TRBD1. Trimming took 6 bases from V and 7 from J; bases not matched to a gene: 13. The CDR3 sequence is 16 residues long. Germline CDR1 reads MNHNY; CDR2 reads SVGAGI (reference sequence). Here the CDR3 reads CASRPATGGTVQPQHF. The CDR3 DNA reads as TGTGCCAGCAGGCCCGCGACAGGGGGGACAGTCCAGCCCCAGCATTTT.

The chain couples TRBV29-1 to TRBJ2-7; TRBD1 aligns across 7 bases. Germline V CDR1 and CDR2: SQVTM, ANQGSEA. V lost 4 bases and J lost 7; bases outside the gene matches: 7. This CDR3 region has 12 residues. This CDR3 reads CSVGETGNEQYF. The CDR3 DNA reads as TGCAGCGTTGGGGAGACAGGGAATGAGCAGTACTTC.

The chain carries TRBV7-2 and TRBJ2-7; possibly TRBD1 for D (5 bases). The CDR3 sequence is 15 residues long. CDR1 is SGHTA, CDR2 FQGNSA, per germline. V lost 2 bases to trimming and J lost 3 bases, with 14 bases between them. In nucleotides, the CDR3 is TGTGCCAGCAGCTTATCAGCAGGGTATAACTACGAGCAGTACGTC. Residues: CASSLSAGYNYEQYV.

The CDR3: CASSYRAGGGKGNEQFF. The CDR3 region has the DNA TGTGCCAGCAGTTACCGGGCGGGAGGTGGGAAGGGCAATGAGCAGTTCTTC. The gene calls are TRBV6-6 and TRBJ2-1; 8 bases are a match to TRBD2. The CDR3 runs to 17 residues. After removal of 2 bases from V and 6 bases from J, the junction contained 12 bases not matched to a gene. Per germline, CDR1 MNHNY and CDR2 SVGAGI (reference sequence).

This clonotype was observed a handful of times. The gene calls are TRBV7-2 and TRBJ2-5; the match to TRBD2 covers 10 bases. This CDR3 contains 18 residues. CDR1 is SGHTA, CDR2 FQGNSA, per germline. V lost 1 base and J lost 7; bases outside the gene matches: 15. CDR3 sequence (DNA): TGTGCCAGCAGCTTAGAGAGGCCTAGCGGGAGCTTTATTGGGACCCAGTACTTC. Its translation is CASSLERPSGSFIGTQYF.

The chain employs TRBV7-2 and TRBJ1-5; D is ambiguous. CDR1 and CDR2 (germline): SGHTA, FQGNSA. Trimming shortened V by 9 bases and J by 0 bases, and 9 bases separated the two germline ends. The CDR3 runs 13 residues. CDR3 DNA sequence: TGTGCCAGTTCCACAGATAGCAATCAGCCCCAGCATTTT. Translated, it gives CASSTDSNQPQHF.

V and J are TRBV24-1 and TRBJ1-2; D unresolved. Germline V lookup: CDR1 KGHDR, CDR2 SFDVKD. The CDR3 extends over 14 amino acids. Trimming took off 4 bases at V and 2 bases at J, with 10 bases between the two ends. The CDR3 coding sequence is TGTGCCACCAGTGACACGGTTCAAAACTATGGCTACACCTTC. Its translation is CATSDTVQNYGYTF.

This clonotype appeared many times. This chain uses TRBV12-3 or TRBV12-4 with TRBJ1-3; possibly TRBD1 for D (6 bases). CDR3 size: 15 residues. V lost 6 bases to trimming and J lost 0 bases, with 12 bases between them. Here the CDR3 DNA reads TGTGCCAGCAGCCCACAGGGCTTCTCTGGAAACACCATATATTTT. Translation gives CASSPQGFSGNTIYF.

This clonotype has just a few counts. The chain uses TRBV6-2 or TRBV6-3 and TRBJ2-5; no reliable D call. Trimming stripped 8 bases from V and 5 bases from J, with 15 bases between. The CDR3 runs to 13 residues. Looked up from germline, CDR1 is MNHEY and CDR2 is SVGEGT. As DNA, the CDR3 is TGTGCCAGCGCGAGACTCAGTGGGGAGACCCAGTACTTC. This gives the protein CASARLSGETQYF.

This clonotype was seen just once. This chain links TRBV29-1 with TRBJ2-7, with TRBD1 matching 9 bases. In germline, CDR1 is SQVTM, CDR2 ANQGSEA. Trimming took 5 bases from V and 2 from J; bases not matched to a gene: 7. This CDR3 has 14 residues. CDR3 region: CSVLRDRAPYEQYF. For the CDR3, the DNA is TGCAGCGTTCTCCGGGACAGGGCCCCCTACGAGCAGTACTTC.

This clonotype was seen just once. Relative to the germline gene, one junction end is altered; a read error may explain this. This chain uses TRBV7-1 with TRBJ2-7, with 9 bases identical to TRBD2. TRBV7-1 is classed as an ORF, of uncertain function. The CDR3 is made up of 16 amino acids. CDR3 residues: CASSSPTSGSSYDQYF. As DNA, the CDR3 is TGTGCCAGCAGCTCCCCGACTAGCGGAAGCTCCTACGATCAGTACTTC.

CDR3 bases: TGTGCCAGCAGCAAGTGGGTCGATAGTACCGGGGAGCTGTTTTTT. This translates into CASSKWVDSTGELFF. The chain combines TRBV7-9 with TRBJ2-2, with D uncertain. The length of the CDR3 is 15 residues. Germline V CDR1 and CDR2: SEHNR, FQNEAQ (reference sequence). The V end lost 5 bases, the J end lost 5 bases, and 15 bases lay between the germline ends.

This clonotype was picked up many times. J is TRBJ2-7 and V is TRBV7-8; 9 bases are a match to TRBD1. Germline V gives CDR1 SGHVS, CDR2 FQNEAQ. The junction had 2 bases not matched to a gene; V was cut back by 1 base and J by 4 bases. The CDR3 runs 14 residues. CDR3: CASSLVGTGYEQYV. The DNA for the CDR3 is TGTGCCAGCAGCTTAGTTGGGACAGGGTACGAGCAGTACGTC.

The CDR3 reads CASSQGTSGRAYGELFF. For the CDR3, the DNA is TGTGCCAGCAGTCAAGGGACTAGCGGGAGGGCCTACGGGGAGCTGTTTTTT. This chain joins TRBV27 and TRBJ2-2; TRBD2 matches 16 bases. Losses at the gene ends were 5 bases for V and 7 bases for J; bases not matched to a gene: 7. The CDR3 extends over 17 amino acids. Germline V CDR1 and CDR2: MNHEY, SMNVEV (reference sequence).

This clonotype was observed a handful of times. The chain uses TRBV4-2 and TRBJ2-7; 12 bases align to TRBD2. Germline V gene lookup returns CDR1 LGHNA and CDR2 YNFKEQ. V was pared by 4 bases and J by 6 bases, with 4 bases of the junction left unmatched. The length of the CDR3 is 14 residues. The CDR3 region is CASSRLAGVPEQYF. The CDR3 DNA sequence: TGTGCCAGCAGCCGACTAGCGGGAGTCCCCGAGCAGTACTTC.

Written as DNA, the CDR3 is TGCAGTGCTACCCTGGGGGCGTCGAGCTCCTACGAGCAGTACTTC. Translation gives CSATLGASSSYEQYF. The chain combines TRBV20-1 with TRBJ2-7; D is possibly TRBD1 (6 bases). Trimming left V 4 bases short and J 0 bases short, with 16 bases between. The CDR3 length is 15 residues. From germline, CDR1 is DFQATT and CDR2 SNEGSKA (reference sequence).

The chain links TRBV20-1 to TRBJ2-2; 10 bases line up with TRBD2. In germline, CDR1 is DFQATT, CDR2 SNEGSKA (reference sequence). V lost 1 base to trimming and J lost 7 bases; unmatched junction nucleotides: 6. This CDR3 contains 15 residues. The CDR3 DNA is TGCAGTGCTAGAGTCACTAGCGGGATTCTCGGGGAGCTGTTTTTT. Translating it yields CSARVTSGILGELFF.

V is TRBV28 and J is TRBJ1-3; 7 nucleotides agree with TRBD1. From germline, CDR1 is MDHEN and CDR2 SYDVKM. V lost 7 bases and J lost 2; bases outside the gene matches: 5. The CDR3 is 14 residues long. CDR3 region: CASNSGGTGNTIYF. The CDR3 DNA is TGTGCCAGCAATTCAGGGGGAACTGGAAACACCATATATTTT.

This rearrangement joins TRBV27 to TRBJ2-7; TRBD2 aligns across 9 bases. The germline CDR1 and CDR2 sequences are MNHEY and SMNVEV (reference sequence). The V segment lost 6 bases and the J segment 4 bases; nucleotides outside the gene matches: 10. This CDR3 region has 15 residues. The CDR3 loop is CASSVTGSGRYEQYF. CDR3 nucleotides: TGTGCCAGCAGCGTCACCGGGAGCGGGAGGTACGAGCAGTACTTC.

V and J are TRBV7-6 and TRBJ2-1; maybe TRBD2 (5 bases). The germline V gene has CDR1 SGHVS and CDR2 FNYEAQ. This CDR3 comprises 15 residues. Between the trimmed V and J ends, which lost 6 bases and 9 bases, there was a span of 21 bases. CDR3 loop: CASRKTRAGSGEQFF. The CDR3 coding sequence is TGTGCCAGCAGAAAAACCCGGGCTGGAAGCGGTGAGCAGTTCTTC.

CDR3 sequence: CSARDSGRVSYNEQFF. Written as DNA, the CDR3 is TGCAGTGCTAGAGATAGCGGGAGGGTCTCCTACAATGAGCAGTTCTTC. This chain connects TRBV20-1 to TRBJ2-1; 11 positions match TRBD2. Germline lookup yields CDR1 DFQATT and CDR2 SNEGSKA (reference sequence). The CDR3 totals 16 residues. V lost 0 bases, J lost 0 bases, and 1 base stayed unmatched.

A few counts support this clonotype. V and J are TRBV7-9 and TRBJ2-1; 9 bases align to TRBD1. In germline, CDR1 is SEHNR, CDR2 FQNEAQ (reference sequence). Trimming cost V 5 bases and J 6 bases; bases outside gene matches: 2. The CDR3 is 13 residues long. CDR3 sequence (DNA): TGTGCCAGCAGCGAACAGGGGGCCAATGAGCAGTTCTTC. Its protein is CASSEQGANEQFF. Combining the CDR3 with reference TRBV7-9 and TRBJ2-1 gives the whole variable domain DTGVSQNPRHKITKRGQNVTFRCDPISEHNRLYWYRQTLGQGPEFLTYFQNEAQLEKSRLLSDRFSAERPKGSFSTLEIQRTEQGDSAMYLCASSEQGANEQFFGPGTRLTVL.

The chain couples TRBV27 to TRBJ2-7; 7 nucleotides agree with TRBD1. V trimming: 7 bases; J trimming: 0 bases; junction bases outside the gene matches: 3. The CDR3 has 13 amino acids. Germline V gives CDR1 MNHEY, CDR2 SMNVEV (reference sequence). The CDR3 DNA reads TGTGCCAGCACCAGGACAGGCTCCTACGAGCAGTACTTC. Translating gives CASTRTGSYEQYF.

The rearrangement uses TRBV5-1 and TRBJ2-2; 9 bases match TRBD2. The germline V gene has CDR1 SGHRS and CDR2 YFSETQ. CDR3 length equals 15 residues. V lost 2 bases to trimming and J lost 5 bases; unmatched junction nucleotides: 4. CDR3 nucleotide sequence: TGCGCCAGCAGCTTCGACGCGGGAGGGACCGGGGAGCTGTTTTTT. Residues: CASSFDAGGTGELFF.

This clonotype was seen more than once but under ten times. CDR3: CASSQDVPSGRVTEQFF. Here the CDR3 DNA reads TGCGCCAGCAGCCAAGATGTCCCCAGCGGGAGGGTGACTGAGCAGTTCTTC. J is TRBJ2-1 and V is TRBV4-3; 10 bases are a match to TRBD2. Trimming removed 0 bases from V and 9 bases from J; junction bases left unmatched: 11. Germline V gene sequence: CDR1 LGHNA, CDR2 YSLEER. The CDR3 has 17 residues.

The CDR3 DNA sequence: TGTGCCAGCAGTTACTCGGTTGGGGGCGATGAGCAGTTCTTC. It codes for CASSYSVGGDEQFF. The chain employs TRBV6-5 and TRBJ2-1; tentative D call: TRBD1 (6 bases). Between the trimmed V and J ends, which lost 0 bases and 8 bases, there was a span of 11 bases. This CDR3 is 14 amino acids long. The germline V gene has CDR1 MNHEY and CDR2 SVGAGI.

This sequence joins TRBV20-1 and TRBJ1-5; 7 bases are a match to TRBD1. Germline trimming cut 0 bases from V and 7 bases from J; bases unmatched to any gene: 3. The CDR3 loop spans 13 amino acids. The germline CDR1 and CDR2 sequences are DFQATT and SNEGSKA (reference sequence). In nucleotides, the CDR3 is TGCAGTGCTAGAGAGAACAGGGGACAGCCCCAGCATTTT. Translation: CSARENRGQPQHF.

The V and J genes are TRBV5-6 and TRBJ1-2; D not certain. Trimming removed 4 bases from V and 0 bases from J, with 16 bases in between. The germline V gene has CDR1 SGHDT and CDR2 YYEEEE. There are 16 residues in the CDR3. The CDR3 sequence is CASSRGRRNPNYGYTF. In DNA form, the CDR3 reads TGTGCCAGCAGCCGAGGCAGGCGGAATCCTAACTATGGCTACACCTTC.